Listed below are T cell receptor beta chains from one sample, sequenced in a study of blood T cell repertoires in COVID-19. The assay was immunoSEQ multiplex PCR, and TCRdb's table has in-frame clones only and misses some. The table records some 310,000 clones, 85% to 90% of them present only once. Sample: peripheral blood. These receptor sequences come from a woman in her forties with COVID-19, enrolled during active disease. The CDR3 runs from the conserved cysteine through the conserved F or W. The D gene is left open where the match is weak. Clone sizes are given selectively: once, few, many, or a class where the clone is expanded.

TRBV18	once	TRBJ2-2	TRBD2	TGTGCCAGCTCACCACTACCGGGACTAGCGACGAACACCGGGGAGCTGTTTTTT	CASSPLPGLATNTGELFF
TRBV27	NA	TRBJ2-2	TRBD2	TGTGCCAGCAGACATATAGCGGGGGGGTACACCGGGGAGCTGTTTTTT	CASRHIAGGYTGELFF
TRBV7-9	NA	TRBJ2-7	NA	TGTGCCAGCAGCTTATGGGCAGGGGTTGGCGAGCAGTACTTC	CASSLWAGVGEQYF
TRBV7-2	NA	TRBJ1-2	TRBD1	TGTGCCAGCAGCTGGGACAGGGGGTCGTATGGCTACACCTTC	CASSWDRGSYGYTF
TRBV19	NA	TRBJ1-3	NA	TGTGCCAGTACCCTAGCGGGGGCCAACTCTGGAAACACCATATATTTT	CASTLAGANSGNTIYF
TRBV6-4	many	TRBJ2-1	NA	TGTGCCAGCAGTAGCAGGGGAGGGTCCTACAATGAGCAGTTCTTC	CASSSRGGSYNEQFF
TRBV7-9	NA	TRBJ1-1	NA	TGTGCCAGCAGCACGCTAGGGGTAGTGACTGAAGCTTTCTTT	CASSTLGVVTEAFF
TRBV5-1	NA	TRBJ1-1	NA	TGCGCCAGCAGCCCACAGGGTAGGTTCACTGAAGCTTTCTTT	CASSPQGRFTEAFF
TRBV18	NA	TRBJ2-7	NA	TGTGCCAGCTCATCCGGGGTCTCCTACGAGCAGTACTTC	CASSSGVSYEQYF
TRBV28	NA	TRBJ2-5	TRBD1	TGTGCCAGCAGTTTGGACAGGGGGCGAGAGACCCAGTACTTC	CASSLDRGRETQYF
TRBV6-6	NA	TRBJ1-4	NA	TGTGCCAGCAGTTACTTCCCTGCAGGGACTAATGAAAAACTGTTTTTT	CASSYFPAGTNEKLFF
TRBV5-1	NA	TRBJ2-2	NA	TGCGCCAGCAGCGCGGTAACGCTAGAGAACACCGGGGAGCTGTTTTTT	CASSAVTLENTGELFF
TRBV28	NA	TRBJ2-7	TRBD2	TGTGCCAGCAGTTCACTAGCGGGAGGGCTCCTTGGTCCCGAGCAGTACTTC	CASSSLAGGLLGPEQYF
TRBV21-1	NA	TRBJ1-5	NA	TGTGCAAGCAGCAAAGAGCTGCCACTGGAGCGCAATCAGCCCCAGCATTTT	CASSKELPLERNQPQHF
TRBV6-5	once	TRBJ1-2	NA	TGTGCCAGCAGGGCCCGGGGGGACCGCGGCTACACCTTC	CASRARGDRGYTF
TRBV4-2	NA	TRBJ2-7	NA	TGTGCCAGCAGCCAAGAGCGAGGAATTCCCTACGAGCAGTACTTC	CASSQERGIPYEQYF
TRBV10-3	once	TRBJ2-1	NA	TGTGCCACACGGGACTCGGGTTTGGATGAGCAGTTCTTC	CATRDSGLDEQFF
TRBV27	once	TRBJ2-3	NA	TGTGCCAGCCTCAGGGTGGGCACAGATACGCAGTATTTT	CASLRVGTDTQYF
TRBV7-2	NA	TRBJ1-2	TRBD1	TGTGCCAGCAGCTTACGACAGGGCCCATTTGTTGGCTACACCTTC	CASSLRQGPFVGYTF
TRBV28	NA	TRBJ1-5	NA	TGTGCCAGCAGGCTTTCAGGGGTGCGGCATCAGCCCCAGCATTTT	CASRLSGVRHQPQHF
TRBV2	once	TRBJ1-5	NA	TGTGCCAGCAGTCGGGAGCTTGGTCAGCCCCAGCATTTT	CASSRELGQPQHF
TRBV10-3	NA	TRBJ1-4	NA	TGTGCCATCCGAGGACTGCCTAATGAAAAACTGTTTTTT	CAIRGLPNEKLFF
TRBV28	once	TRBJ1-6	NA	TGTGCCAGCAGTTTCGTGCGGCGAGATTCGTCACCCCTCCACTTT	CASSFVRRDSSPLHF
TRBV27	once	TRBJ1-5	TRBD1	TGTGCCAGCAGTTCACTGGACAGGGGCGCATGGTTTGGCAATCAGCCCCAGCATTTT	CASSSLDRGAWFGNQPQHF
TRBV9	NA	TRBJ2-7	NA	TGTGCCAGCAGCGTAACAGGGAATTCCTACGAGCAGTACTTC	CASSVTGNSYEQYF
TRBV19	NA	TRBJ1-2	NA	TGTGCCAGTAGTAAACTGCGGGGTCTTTCGGACTATGGCTACACCTTC	CASSKLRGLSDYGYTF
TRBV5-1	few	TRBJ2-7	NA	TGCGCCAGCAGCACGGGGGAGAGCTCCTACGAGCAGTACTTC	CASSTGESSYEQYF
TRBV6-5	NA	TRBJ1-2	NA	TGTGCCAGCATTCCAGGCCCCAACTATGGCTACACCTTC	CASIPGPNYGYTF
TRBV6-5	NA	TRBJ1-6	NA	TGTGCCAGCAGTTATGACAGCTCCTATAATTCACCCCTCCACTTT	CASSYDSSYNSPLHF
TRBV9	once	TRBJ1-2	TRBD1	TGTGCCAGCAGCGCACTCGGGACAGCGAACTATGGCTACACCTTC	CASSALGTANYGYTF
TRBV6-2/TRBV6-3	NA	TRBJ1-2	NA	TGTGCCAGCAGTTACTCCGGCGGGGGTTATGGCTACACCTTC	CASSYSGGGYGYTF
TRBV19	NA	TRBJ1-1	NA	TGTGCCAGTCACAGGGAGGGGAACACTGAAGCTTTCTTT	CASHREGNTEAFF
TRBV19	NA	TRBJ1-1	NA	TGTGCCAGTAGCCCCACGCAGTACACTGAAGCTTTCTTT	CASSPTQYTEAFF
TRBV5-4	few	TRBJ1-2	TRBD1	TGTGCCAGCAGCTTGGAACAGGGGACTAACTATGGCTACACCTTC	CASSLEQGTNYGYTF
TRBV7-9	NA	TRBJ1-2	NA	TGTGCCAGCTGGGAGGGGGGATCGGCTGGCTACACCTTC	CASWEGGSAGYTF
TRBV4-3	once	TRBJ1-1	TRBD1	TGCGCCAGCAGCCGCACCCCGACAGGGCCCACTGAAGCTTTCTTT	CASSRTPTGPTEAFF
TRBV30	once	TRBJ2-3	NA	TGTGCCTGGAGGCAGAGAAACAGGGAGACAGATACGCAGTATTTT	CAWRQRNRETDTQYF
TRBV6-5	NA	TRBJ2-7	TRBD1	TGTGCCAGCAGGCGACAGGGGAAGAACGAGCAGTACTTC	CASRRQGKNEQYF
TRBV4-3	NA	TRBJ2-1	NA	TGCGCCAGCAGCCAAGATTTGGCGGGCAGCTACAATGAGCAGTTCTTC	CASSQDLAGSYNEQFF
TRBV18	once	TRBJ2-2	TRBD1	TGTGCCAGCTCTCGCGCGACAGGGGACACCGGGGAGCTGTTTTTT	CASSRATGDTGELFF
TRBV3-1/TRBV3-2	NA	TRBJ1-5	NA	TGTGCCAGCAGCCTCAGGGGATTTGGGCAGCCCCAGCATTTT	CASSLRGFGQPQHF
TRBV7-2	NA	TRBJ1-5	NA	TGTGCCAGCAGCTACCCAGGGAGGGGCAATCAGCCCCAGCATTTT	CASSYPGRGNQPQHF
TRBV7-6	NA	TRBJ2-2	TRBD2	TGTGCCAGCAGCTTATTTAGCGGGAGGGGCGCCGGGGAGCTGTTTTTT	CASSLFSGRGAGELFF
TRBV2	NA	TRBJ1-6	TRBD1	TGTGCCAGCAGCCGTCTCAGGGGGCGAAAAGATAATTCACCCCTCCACTTT	CASSRLRGRKDNSPLHF
TRBV6-2/TRBV6-3	few	TRBJ1-3	NA	TGTGCCAGCAGTTACTCGACAACAGTCTCTGGAAACACCATATATTTT	CASSYSTTVSGNTIYF
TRBV28	NA	TRBJ1-5	TRBD1	TGTGCCACCGTTCCCATAGGGGGCGTCTTCCAGCCCCAGCATTTT	CATVPIGGVFQPQHF
TRBV5-5	NA	TRBJ1-5	NA	TGTGCCAGCAGCCCTGTAACGGCTAGTCAGCCCCAGCATTTT	CASSPVTASQPQHF
TRBV6-5	NA	TRBJ1-2	NA	TGTGCCAGCAGTTGGGGGAGGGTCCCTTATGGCTACACCTTC	CASSWGRVPYGYTF
TRBV10-2	NA	TRBJ2-2	TRBD2	TGCGCCAGCAGTGATCGTAGCGGGAGCACCGGGGAGCTGTTTTTT	CASSDRSGSTGELFF
TRBV7-9	few	TRBJ2-1	TRBD1	TGTGCCAGCAGCTCACGGACAGGCCCAGCCATTAAGTTCTTC	CASSSRTGPAIKFF
TRBV9	NA	TRBJ2-1	TRBD1	TGTGCCAGCAGCGTCCGGGACAGGGCTTATGAGCAGTTCTTC	CASSVRDRAYEQFF
TRBV2	NA	TRBJ1-1	NA	TGTGCCAGCAGTGAAGCGATAATTGGGGGGGCCACTGAAGCTTTCTTT	CASSEAIIGGATEAFF
TRBV30	NA	TRBJ1-4	TRBD1	TGTGCCTGGAGTCCGGGACAGGGAAGTGAAAAACTGTTTTTT	CAWSPGQGSEKLFF
TRBV25-1	once	TRBJ2-7	NA	TGTGCCAGCAGTGCCCGGGGGTCCTACGAGCAGTACTTC	CASSARGSYEQYF
TRBV9	NA	TRBJ2-1	NA	TGTGCCAGCAGCCCATTCGACGGGACTCTTTCTTACAATGAGCAGTTCTTC	CASSPFDGTLSYNEQFF
TRBV5-5	NA	TRBJ2-7	TRBD1	TGTGCCAGCAGCTTGGCCCGGACAGGGGGGTCCTACGAGCAGTACTTC	CASSLARTGGSYEQYF
TRBV6-5	NA	TRBJ2-2	NA	TGTGCCAGCAGTTGGCCGGGGAACACCGGGGAGCTGTTTTTT	CASSWPGNTGELFF
TRBV27	NA	TRBJ2-1	TRBD1	TGTGCCAGCAGAAGACAGGGCCCCTACAATGAGCAGTTCTTC	CASRRQGPYNEQFF
TRBV12-5	NA	TRBJ1-3	NA	TGTGCTAGTGGTTTGGTACTAAACGGAAACACCATATATTTT	CASGLVLNGNTIYF
TRBV28	once	TRBJ2-7	TRBD1	TGTGCCAGCAGACAAAGTACAGGGGCTATATCCTACGAGCAGTACTTC	CASRQSTGAISYEQYF